This TCR beta chain was documented in a study of regulatory T cells in long-lasting Graves disease. Study findings and constraints: Persistent Graves' patients showed reduced TCR diversity versus newly diagnosed patients.

This clonotype was seen a few times. The target antigen is unknown. Arm-PCR of CDR3 regions and iRepertoire HTBI primers were the basis on which TCR beta libraries were built. Original processing notes: Sequenced samples collectively carried roughly 60 TRBV and around 15 TRBJ segments. TCRdb itself ran the multiplex PCR reads through MiXCR, one entry per CDR3 protein. It is TCRdb's table, rather than the study itself, that gives the V and J calls and clone size. The table records 580,000 or so distinct CDR3 sequences, about 16% of them present only once. The ends were cut back, 11 bases at V and 8 bases at J, with 19 bases in the middle. Germline V CDR1 and CDR2: SEHNR, FQNEAQ (reference sequence). There are 13 residues in the CDR3. Documented time point: newly diagnosed GD, antithyroid drugs for less than 3 months. Isolated PBMC RNA provided the starting material for the TCR library. These same records also appear under a second study, on T cells in Graves' hyperthyroidism and ophthalmopathy. That work states: The HTBI primer set was used in a first-round RT-PCR of the TCR CDR3.

The chain joins TRBV7-9 to TRBJ2-1, with D unclear. This receptor was identified in a man between 18 and 29 years old with Graves disease. The specimen was peripheral blood mononuclear cells (PBMCs), collected at new diagnosis, from a patient treated with antithyroid drugs. The CDR3 is CAATPQVSDEQFF. The CDR3 DNA is TGTGCCGCGACACCCCAGGTCAGCGATGAGCAGTTCTTC.